These 29 T cell receptor beta chains were all obtained from the same sample, sequenced in a study of T cell responses to AZD1222 COVID-19 vaccine. The assay was immunoSEQ multiplex PCR, and TCRdb's table has in-frame clones only and misses some. The table lists tens of thousands of clones, more than 90% of them singletons. The sample consisted of peripheral blood, taken on day 0 of AZD1222 vaccination. Every receptor here comes from an adult in good health.

V and J are TRBV19 and TRBJ1-5; D perhaps matches TRBD1 (6 bases). Trimming took off 7 bases at V and 4 bases at J, with 20 bases between the two ends. Germline CDR1 LNHDA, CDR2 SQIVND (reference sequence). This CDR3 is built from 16 residues. This chain's CDR3 is CASTPGAASGNQPQHF. The CDR3 DNA reads as TGTGCCAGTACCCCAGGGGCGGCCTCAGGTAATCAGCCCCAGCATTTT.

This chain joins TRBV5-8 and TRBJ2-5; D remains unclear. Germline V gene sequence: CDR1 SGHTS, CDR2 YDEGEE. The CDR3 consists of 11 residues. V dropped 1 base and J dropped 5 bases, with 3 bases sitting between them. The DNA of the CDR3 is TGTGCCAGCAGCTTGTTGGAGACCCAGTACTTC. Translating it yields CASSLLETQYF.

V is TRBV5-6 and J is TRBJ2-7, with 8 positions matching TRBD1. Germline V gene sequence: CDR1 SGHDT, CDR2 YYEEEE. The CDR3 is 14 residues long. J lost 7 bases, V lost 1 base, and 7 bases had no gene match. CDR3 sequence (DNA): TGTGCCAGCAGCTTGCTACAGGGGGTGTGGGAGCAGTACTTC. Residues: CASSLLQGVWEQYF.

The chain uses TRBV18 and TRBJ2-7; TRBD1 matches 7 bases. The CDR3 covers 14 residues. The J segment lost 4 bases and the V segment lost 5 bases, leaving 8 bases of the junction unmatched. Germline V gives CDR1 KGHSH, CDR2 LQKENI. The CDR3 bases are TGTGCCAGCTCAGGATGGGACAGCCAATACGAGCAGTACTTC. This encodes CASSGWDSQYEQYF.

The J gene is TRBJ2-7, the V gene TRBV15; D remains ambiguous. CDR3 length: 15 residues. The V and J ends lost 3 bases and 0 bases respectively, with 12 bases between them. CDR1 LNHNV and CDR2 YYDKDF come from the germline V gene (reference sequence). The CDR3 sequence is CATSSFRTGSYEQYF. The CDR3, as DNA: TGTGCCACCAGCAGCTTCCGGACGGGCTCCTACGAGCAGTACTTC.

The chain links TRBV1 to TRBJ2-1; the D segment call TRBD2 is taken from the table without a DNA check. TRBV1 has pseudogene status. The CDR3 totals 21 residues. The CDR3 coding sequence is TGCACCAGCAGCCGTAATCGCCCGGGACTAGCGGGAGCGGTTAACTACAATGAGCAGTTCTTC. Its protein is CTSSRNRPGLAGAVNYNEQFF.

The CDR3 is CASDLIAGNEQFF. In DNA, the CDR3 is TGTGCCAGCGATCTCATAGCGGGAAATGAGCAGTTCTTC. The rearrangement uses TRBV11-2 and TRBJ2-1, with 8 bases matching TRBD2. Germline CDR1 is SGHAT and CDR2 is FQNNGV. The CDR3 is made up of 13 amino acids. The trim removed 8 bases at V and 7 bases at J, leaving 7 bases unmatched.

CDR3 nucleotide sequence: TGCGCCAGCAGCTTTAGCGACCTAGATGGTGAAAAACTGTTTTTT. This sequence encodes CASSFSDLDGEKLFF. The chain recombines TRBV5-1 with TRBJ1-4; the D is unclear. The CDR3 consists of 15 residues. CDR1 is SGHRS and CDR2 is YFSETQ in the germline V gene. The ends were cut back, 2 bases at V and 7 bases at J, with 15 bases in the middle.

The V and J genes are TRBV18 and TRBJ2-3; 8 positions match TRBD1. The CDR3 totals 17 residues. Germline trimming cut 6 bases from V and 0 bases from J; bases unmatched to any gene: 11. CDR1 is KGHSH and CDR2 is LQKENI in the germline V gene. CDR3 in DNA: TGTGCCAGCTCTGCGGACAGGGTTTTAATTAGCACAGATACGCAGTATTTT. It encodes CASSADRVLISTDTQYF.

V is TRBV6-5 and J is TRBJ2-2; 8 bases fit TRBD1. Trimming took 5 bases from V and 4 from J; bases not matched to a gene: 6. The CDR3 runs to 15 residues. The germline V gene has CDR1 MNHEY and CDR2 SVGAGI. The CDR3 sequence: CASSRDRGGTGELFF. The CDR3 DNA sequence: TGTGCCAGCAGTCGCGACAGGGGAGGCACCGGGGAGCTGTTTTTT.

The chain is built from TRBV5-1 and TRBJ1-1; 8 bases map to TRBD1. V shed 5 bases and J 5 bases; nucleotides not matched to a gene: 5. This CDR3 comprises 13 residues. In germline, CDR1 is SGHRS, CDR2 YFSETQ. CDR3 sequence reads: CASRRTGRTEAFF. The DNA of the CDR3 is TGCGCCAGCAGGCGGACAGGGAGGACTGAAGCTTTCTTT. Full variable domain (remainder filled in from reference TRBV5-1 and TRBJ1-1): KAGVTQTPRYLIKTRGQQVTLSCSPISGHRSVSWYQQTPGQGLQFLFEYFSETQRNKGNFPGRFSGRQFSNSRSEMNVSTLELGDSALYLCASRRTGRTEAFFGQGTRLTVV.

This rearrangement joins TRBV19 to TRBJ2-1; 7 nucleotides match TRBD2. V lost 7 bases to trimming and J lost 2 bases; unmatched junction nucleotides: 2. This CDR3 region has 13 residues. The germline V gene has CDR1 LNHDA and CDR2 SQIVND (reference sequence). The CDR3 spells CASNGGTYNEQFF. CDR3 DNA: TGTGCCAGTAACGGGGGGACCTACAATGAGCAGTTCTTC.

This clone was observed a handful of times. The chain combines TRBV3-1 (or the pseudogene TRBV3-2) with TRBJ1-5; D is unresolved. Trimming left V 0 bases short and J 7 bases short, with 10 bases between. The CDR3 has 14 residues. Per germline, CDR1 LGHDT and CDR2 YNNKEL (reference sequence). CDR3 DNA: TGTGCCAGCAGCCAAGACGTGGGAAGCCAGCCCCAGCATTTT. Residues: CASSQDVGSQPQHF.

This clone was observed a single time. The V call is TRBV6-1, the J call TRBJ1-6; D gene ambiguous. Germline assignment: CDR1 MNHNS and CDR2 SASEGT. The germline V and J ends were trimmed by 3 bases and 9 bases, with 18 bases remaining between them. The CDR3 extends over 16 amino acids. The CDR3 sequence is CASSDRTARVSSPLHF. The CDR3, as DNA: TGTGCCAGCAGTGACCGGACGGCAAGGGTTTCTTCACCCCTCCACTTT.

The chain carries TRBV6-5 and TRBJ2-2; D possibly corresponds to TRBD2 (5 bases). The CDR3 extends over 13 amino acids. Trimming stripped 5 bases from V and 2 bases from J, with 6 bases between. Germline loops: CDR1 MNHEY, CDR2 SVGAGI. The CDR3 DNA reads as TGTGCCAGCAGTAGGACTAACACCGGGGAGCTGTTTTTT. Translating it yields CASSRTNTGELFF.

The rearrangement uses TRBV7-2 and TRBJ1-6; TRBD1 matches at 9 bases. There are 18 residues in the CDR3. V shed 2 bases, J shed 0 bases, and the junction held 5 bases outside the gene matches. Germline values: CDR1 SGHTA, CDR2 FQGNSA. Here the CDR3 DNA reads TGTGCCAGCAGCTTAAGACAGGGGGTGAGCTCCTATAATTCACCCCTCCACTTT. Translation gives CASSLRQGVSSYNSPLHF.

The CDR3 DNA reads TGTGCCAGCAGCTTAGTAGGTGGGTCTGGCGACGAGCAGTACTTC. This sequence encodes CASSLVGGSGDEQYF. V gene TRBV11-2 combines with J gene TRBJ2-7; D gene unclear. The V and J ends lost 1 base and 5 bases respectively, with 15 bases between them. CDR1 is SGHAT, CDR2 FQNNGV, per germline. The CDR3 loop spans 15 amino acids.

This clone occurred a few times. The chain uses TRBV9 and TRBJ1-2; D might be TRBD1 (5 bases). CDR1 is SGDLS and CDR2 is YYNGEE in the germline V gene. V was cut by 3 bases and J by 2 bases, with 14 bases left in between. This CDR3 comprises 15 residues. CDR3 sequence: CASSAGTVSNYGYTF. DNA for the CDR3: TGTGCCAGCAGCGCTGGGACTGTCTCGAACTATGGCTACACCTTC.

The chain couples TRBV4-1 to TRBJ1-1, with D maybe TRBD1 (6 bases). Trimming took off 0 bases at V and 0 bases at J, with 8 bases between the two ends. Germline-derived CDR1 and CDR2 are MGHRA and YSYEKL. The CDR3 has 15 residues. The CDR3 sequence: CASSQDRGMNTEAFF. CDR3 nucleotides: TGCGCCAGCAGCCAAGACAGGGGCATGAACACTGAAGCTTTCTTT.

The rearrangement joins TRBV4-1 to TRBJ1-5; 9 positions match TRBD1. The germline gives CDR1 MGHRA, CDR2 YSYEKL. The CDR3 length is 16 residues. The ends lost 2 bases at V and 10 bases at J; junction bases unmatched: 12. DNA of the CDR3: TGCGCCAGCAGCCAAAGGACAGGGGAGGCCCAATTTCCCCAGCATTTT. Its translation: CASSQRTGEAQFPQHF.

CDR3: CASSFKGALYGYTF. For the CDR3, the DNA is TGTGCCAGCAGTTTTAAGGGGGCGCTCTATGGCTACACCTTC. V gene TRBV28 combines with J gene TRBJ1-2; TRBD1 matches at 7 bases. The CDR3 has 14 amino acids. With V trimmed by 3 bases and J by 4 bases, 5 bases remained unmatched. Germline CDR1 is MDHEN and CDR2 is SYDVKM.

The genes are TRBV7-9 and TRBJ1-3; D not certain. Germline CDR1 is SEHNR and CDR2 is FQNEAQ (reference sequence). V dropped 3 bases and J dropped 0 bases, with 6 bases sitting between them. The CDR3 runs to 14 residues. The DNA of the CDR3 is TGTGCCAGCAGCTTGGGAAGCTCTGGAAACACCATATATTTT. Translation gives CASSLGSSGNTIYF.

This chain joins TRBV7-8 and TRBJ2-5; D is tentatively TRBD1 or TRBD2 (5 bases each). The CDR3 is made up of 14 amino acids. From germline, CDR1 is SGHVS and CDR2 FQNEAQ. V was shortened by 7 bases and J by 0 bases, with 12 bases between the two germline ends. This chain's CDR3 is CASTPPGHQETQYF. The DNA of the CDR3 is TGTGCCAGCACCCCTCCGGGACACCAAGAGACCCAGTACTTC.

The chain is built from TRBV10-3 and TRBJ2-5; TRBD1 matches at 7 bases. This CDR3 comprises 15 residues. V dropped 2 bases and J dropped 5; count of bases not matched to a gene: 8. Germline V gene sequence: CDR1 ENHRY, CDR2 SYGVKD. The DNA of the CDR3 is TGTGCCATCAGTGAGGCCGCAGGGGGTCGGGAGACCCAGTACTTC. It yields the protein CAISEAAGGRETQYF.

The rearrangement joins TRBV6-5 to TRBJ2-1; D perhaps matches TRBD2 (7 bases). This CDR3 has 15 amino acids. V lost 7 bases and J 10 bases, leaving 23 bases between the germline ends. CDR1 and CDR2 (germline): MNHEY, SVGAGI. Here the CDR3 reads CASIPPTGGQGEQFF. In DNA form, the CDR3 reads TGTGCCAGCATCCCACCGACGGGGGGCCAGGGGGAGCAGTTCTTC.

The chain couples TRBV12-3 or TRBV12-4 to TRBJ1-5, with D perhaps matching TRBD1 (5 bases). V was pared by 7 bases and J by 7 bases, with 14 bases between. This CDR3 contains 13 residues. In DNA, the CDR3 is TGTGCCAGCACCTTCGGGGGGGACCAGCCCCAGCATTTT. This encodes CASTFGGDQPQHF.

This clone was counted between two and nine times. The chain is built from TRBV5-1 and TRBJ1-1; D not certain. CDR3 length: 17 amino acids. CDR1 is SGHRS, CDR2 YFSETQ, per germline. With 1 base removed from V and 1 base from J, the gap between germline ends came to 17 bases. The CDR3 DNA sequence: TGCGCCAGCAGCTTGTCTTATTTGGGGTCGGGGAACACTGAAGCTTTCTTT. Its translation: CASSLSYLGSGNTEAFF.

The V gene is TRBV12-5, the J gene TRBJ1-1; tentative D call: TRBD1 (5 bases). Trimming took off 2 bases at V and 10 bases at J, with 11 bases between the two ends. There are 12 residues in the CDR3. Germline values: CDR1 LGHNT, CDR2 FRNRAP. This CDR3 reads CASGLYPGPAFF. The CDR3 DNA reads TGTGCTAGTGGTTTGTATCCGGGGCCAGCTTTCTTT.

The chain joins TRBV4-1 to TRBJ1-2; 10 bases are a match to TRBD1. CDR1 and CDR2 (germline): MGHRA, YSYEKL. This CDR3 has 13 amino acids. V was clipped by 4 bases and J by 7 bases; unmatched bases: 3. The DNA of the CDR3 is TGCGCCAGCAGCCTGGGACAGGGGACTGGCTACACCTTC. It codes for CASSLGQGTGYTF.